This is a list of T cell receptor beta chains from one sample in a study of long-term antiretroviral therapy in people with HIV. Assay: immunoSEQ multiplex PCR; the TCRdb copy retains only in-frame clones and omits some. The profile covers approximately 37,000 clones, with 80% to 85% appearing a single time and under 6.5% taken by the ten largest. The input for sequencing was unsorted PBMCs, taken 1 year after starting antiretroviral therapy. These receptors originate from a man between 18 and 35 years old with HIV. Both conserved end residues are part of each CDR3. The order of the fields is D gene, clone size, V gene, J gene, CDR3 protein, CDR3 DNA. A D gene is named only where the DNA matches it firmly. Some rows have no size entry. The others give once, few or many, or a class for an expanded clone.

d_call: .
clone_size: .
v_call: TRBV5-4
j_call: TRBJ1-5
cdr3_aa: CASSLGRGGQPQHF
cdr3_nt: TGTGCCAGCAGCTTGGGGAGGGGGGGTCAGCCCCAGCATTTT

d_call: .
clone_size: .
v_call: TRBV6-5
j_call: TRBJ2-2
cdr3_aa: CASSYDSGTGELFF
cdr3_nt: TGTGCCAGCAGTTACGACTCGGGGACCGGGGAGCTGTTTTTT

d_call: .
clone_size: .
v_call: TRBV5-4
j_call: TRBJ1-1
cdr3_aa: CASSLGQINTEAFF
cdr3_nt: TGTGCCAGCAGCCTGGGACAAATAAACACTGAAGCTTTCTTT

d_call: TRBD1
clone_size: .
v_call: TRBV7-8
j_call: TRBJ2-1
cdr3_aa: CASRADRVGEQFF
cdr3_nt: TGTGCCAGCAGAGCCGACAGGGTGGGTGAGCAGTTCTTC

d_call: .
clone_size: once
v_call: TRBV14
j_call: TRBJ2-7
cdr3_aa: CASSQDRRPYEQYF
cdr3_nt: TGTGCCAGCAGCCAAGATCGGCGCCCGTACGAGCAGTACTTC

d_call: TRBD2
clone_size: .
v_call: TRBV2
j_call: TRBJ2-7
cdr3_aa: CASRVAGGPYEQYF
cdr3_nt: TGTGCCAGCAGAGTAGCGGGGGGCCCCTACGAGCAGTACTTC

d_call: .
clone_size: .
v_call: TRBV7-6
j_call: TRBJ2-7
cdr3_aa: CASSLYNRGLGEQYF
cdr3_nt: TGTGCCAGCAGCTTATACAATAGGGGATTAGGCGAGCAGTACTTC

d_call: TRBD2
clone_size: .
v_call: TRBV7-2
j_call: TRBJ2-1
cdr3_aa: CASSSGLAFNEQFF
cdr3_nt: TGTGCCAGCAGCTCGGGACTAGCGTTTAATGAGCAGTTCTTC

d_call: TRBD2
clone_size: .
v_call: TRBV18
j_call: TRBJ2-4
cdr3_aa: CASSPTSGRANIQYF
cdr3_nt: TGTGCCAGCTCCCCTACTAGCGGGAGGGCCAACATTCAGTACTTC

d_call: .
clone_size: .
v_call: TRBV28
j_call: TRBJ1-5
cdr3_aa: CASSLWGSNQPQHF
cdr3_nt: TGTGCCAGCAGTTTATGGGGTAGCAATCAGCCCCAGCATTTT

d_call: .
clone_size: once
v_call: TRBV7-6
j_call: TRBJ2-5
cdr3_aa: CASKRRDGLWTQYF
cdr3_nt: TGTGCCAGCAAACGCCGGGACGGACTTTGGACCCAGTACTTC

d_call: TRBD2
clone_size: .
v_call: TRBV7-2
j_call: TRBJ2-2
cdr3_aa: CASSFREGTGELFF
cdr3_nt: TGTGCCAGCAGCTTCAGGGAGGGGACCGGGGAGCTGTTTTTT

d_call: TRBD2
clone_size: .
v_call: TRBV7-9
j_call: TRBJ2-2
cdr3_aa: CASSLGGGSGELFF
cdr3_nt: TGTGCCAGCAGCTTAGGCGGGGGGTCCGGGGAGCTGTTTTTT

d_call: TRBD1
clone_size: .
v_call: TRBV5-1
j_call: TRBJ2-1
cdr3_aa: CASSWGDREHNEQFF
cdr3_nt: TGCGCCAGCAGCTGGGGGGACAGGGAACACAATGAGCAGTTCTTC

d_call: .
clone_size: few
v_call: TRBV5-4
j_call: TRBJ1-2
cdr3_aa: CASSLGGDQANYGYTF
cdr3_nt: TGTGCCAGCAGCTTGGGCGGCGACCAAGCTAACTATGGCTACACCTTC

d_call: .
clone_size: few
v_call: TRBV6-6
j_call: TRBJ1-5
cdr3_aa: CASSYARIEPQHF
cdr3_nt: TGTGCCAGCAGTTACGCCAGGATTGAGCCCCAGCATTTT

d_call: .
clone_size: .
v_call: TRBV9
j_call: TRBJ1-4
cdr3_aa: CASSVAGATNEKLFF
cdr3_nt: TGTGCCAGCAGCGTAGCAGGAGCAACTAATGAAAAACTGTTTTTT

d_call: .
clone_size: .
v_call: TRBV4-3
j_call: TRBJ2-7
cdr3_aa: CASSQDIQGRYEQYF
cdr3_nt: TGCGCCAGCAGCCAAGATATACAGGGACGCTACGAGCAGTACTTC

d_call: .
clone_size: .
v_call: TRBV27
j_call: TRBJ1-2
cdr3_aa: CASSLGRVNYGYTF
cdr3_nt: TGTGCCAGCAGTTTAGGCAGGGTTAACTATGGCTACACCTTC

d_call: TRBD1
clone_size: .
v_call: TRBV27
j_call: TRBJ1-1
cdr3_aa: CASSIQGSGMPEAFF
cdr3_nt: TGTGCCAGCAGTATACAGGGGTCGGGTATGCCTGAAGCTTTCTTT

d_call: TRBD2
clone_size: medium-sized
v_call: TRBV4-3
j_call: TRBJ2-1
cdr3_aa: CASSQDGGRNEQFF
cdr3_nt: TGCGCCAGCAGCCAAGACGGCGGGAGAAATGAGCAGTTCTTC

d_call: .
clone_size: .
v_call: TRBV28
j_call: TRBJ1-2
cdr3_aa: CASSLLGDRGYTF
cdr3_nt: TGTGCCAGCAGTTTACTGGGGGATCGTGGCTACACCTTC

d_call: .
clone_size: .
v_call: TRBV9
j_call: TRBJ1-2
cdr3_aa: CASSVGDRINYGYTF
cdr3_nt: TGTGCCAGCAGCGTAGGAGACAGGATTAACTATGGCTACACCTTC

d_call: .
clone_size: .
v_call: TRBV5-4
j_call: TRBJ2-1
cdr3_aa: CASRASSYNEQFF
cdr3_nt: TGTGCCTCCCGGGCGAGCTCCTACAATGAGCAGTTCTTC

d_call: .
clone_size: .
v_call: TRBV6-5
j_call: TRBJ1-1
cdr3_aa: CASTKTVFTEAFF
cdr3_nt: TGTGCCAGCACCAAGACAGTTTTCACTGAAGCTTTCTTT

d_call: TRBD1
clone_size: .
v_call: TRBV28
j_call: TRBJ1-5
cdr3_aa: CASSQGTGKWQPQHF
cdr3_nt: TGTGCCAGCAGTCAGGGGACAGGGAAATGGCAGCCCCAGCATTTT

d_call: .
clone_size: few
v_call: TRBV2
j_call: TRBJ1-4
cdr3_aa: CASSVYSSTNEKLFF
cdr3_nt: TGTGCCAGCAGTGTGTACAGTTCGACTAATGAAAAACTGTTTTTT

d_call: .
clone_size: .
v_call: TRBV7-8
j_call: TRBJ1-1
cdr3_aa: CASSLPQRSNTEAFF
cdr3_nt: TGTGCCAGCAGCTTGCCGCAGAGATCGAACACTGAAGCTTTCTTT

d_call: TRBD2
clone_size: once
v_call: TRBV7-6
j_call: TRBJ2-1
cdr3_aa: CASSSGLAGEEQFF
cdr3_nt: TGTGCCAGCAGTTCGGGACTAGCGGGAGAAGAGCAGTTCTTC

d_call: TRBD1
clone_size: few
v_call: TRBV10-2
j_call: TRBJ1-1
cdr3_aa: CASSDPTGVVTEAFF
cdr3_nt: TGCGCCAGCAGTGACCCGACAGGGGTGGTCACTGAAGCTTTCTTT

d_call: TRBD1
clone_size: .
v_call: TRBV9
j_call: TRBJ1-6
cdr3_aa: CASSVLTGTGMAPDNSPLHF
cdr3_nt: TGTGCCAGCAGCGTCCTCACCGGGACAGGGATGGCTCCCGATAATTCACCCCTCCACTTT

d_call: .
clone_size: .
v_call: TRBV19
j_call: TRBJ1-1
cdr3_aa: CASSILQGGRVTEAFF
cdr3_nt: TGTGCCAGTAGTATTCTACAGGGAGGGAGAGTGACTGAAGCTTTCTTT

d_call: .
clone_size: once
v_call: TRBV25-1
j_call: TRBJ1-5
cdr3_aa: CASSEYGGNQPQHF
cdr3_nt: TGTGCCAGCAGTGAATATGGGGGAAATCAGCCCCAGCATTTT

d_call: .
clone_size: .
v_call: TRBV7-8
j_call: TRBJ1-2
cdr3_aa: CASTYSLGGYGYTF
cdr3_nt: TGTGCCAGCACCTATAGCCTAGGGGGCTATGGCTACACCTTC

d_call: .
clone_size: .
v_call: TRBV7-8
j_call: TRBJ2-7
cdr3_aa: CASSLPPTEVFLYEQYF
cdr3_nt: TGTGCCAGCAGTCTACCCCCAACCGAAGTATTCCTCTACGAGCAGTACTTC

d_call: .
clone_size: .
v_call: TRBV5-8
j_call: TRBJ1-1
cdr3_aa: CASSLFSGWNTEAFF
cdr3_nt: TGTGCCAGCAGCTTGTTCAGCGGTTGGAACACTGAAGCTTTCTTT

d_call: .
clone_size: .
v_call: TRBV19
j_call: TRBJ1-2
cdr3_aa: CASRSDGYTF
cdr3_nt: TGTGCCAGTAGGTCTGATGGCTACACCTTC

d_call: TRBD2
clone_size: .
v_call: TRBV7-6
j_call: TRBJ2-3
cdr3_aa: CASSFGLAGDAVTDTQYF
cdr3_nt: TGTGCCAGCAGCTTCGGACTAGCGGGGGACGCGGTCACAGATACGCAGTATTTT

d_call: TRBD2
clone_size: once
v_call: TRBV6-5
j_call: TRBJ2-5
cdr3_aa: CASSYFSGRDQETQYF
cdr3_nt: TGTGCCAGCAGTTACTTTAGCGGGAGGGACCAAGAGACCCAGTACTTC

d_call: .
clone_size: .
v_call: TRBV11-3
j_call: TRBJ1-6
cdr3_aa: CASSSTPTGTLHF
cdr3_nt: TGTGCCAGCAGCTCCACCCCCACCGGGACCCTCCACTTT

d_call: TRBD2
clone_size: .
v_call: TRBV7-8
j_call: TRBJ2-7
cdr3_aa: CASRGREISSYEQYF
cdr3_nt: TGTGCCAGCAGGGGGAGGGAAATAAGCTCCTACGAGCAGTACTTC